Below, 21 T cell receptor beta chains from the same sample are listed, as sequenced in a study of cytomegalovirus exposure and HLA in healthy donors. Primers: 60 Vbeta forward and 13 Jbeta reverse. Libraries were prepared by immunoSEQ multiplex PCR; TCRdb keeps only in-frame clonotypes and omits some of them. The data contain about 170,000 clones, under 80% of them singletons. The sequenced sample consisted of PBMCs. These receptors all stem from a man in his forties in good health and CMV-seronegative.

The chain carries TRBV29-1 and TRBJ2-7, with D uncertain. Trimming removed 5 bases at V and 4 bases at J, with 9 bases between. Germline loops: CDR1 SQVTM, CDR2 ANQGSEA. The CDR3 covers 11 residues. CDR3 DNA sequence: TGCAGCGTTATTAGCTGGTACGAGCAGTACTTC. This sequence encodes CSVISWYEQYF.

This sequence joins TRBV9 and TRBJ1-4, with a weak D call TRBD1 (6 bases). In germline, CDR1 is SGDLS, CDR2 YYNGEE. V shed 0 bases and J shed 6 bases, with 18 bases lying between them. The CDR3 spans 17 residues. For the CDR3, the DNA is TGTGCCAGCAGCGTAGGTCAGGGGACCCTGGGGGATGAAAAACTGTTTTTT. Amino acids: CASSVGQGTLGDEKLFF.

The chain couples TRBV15 to TRBJ1-5; 7 bases are a match to TRBD1. After removal of 5 bases from V and 1 base from J, the junction contained 5 bases not matched to a gene. The CDR3 runs 15 residues. Germline-derived CDR1 and CDR2 are LNHNV and YYDKDF (reference sequence). As DNA, the CDR3 is TGTGCCACCAGCGTACAGGGGCAAAGCAATCAGCCCCAGCATTTT. Encoded protein: CATSVQGQSNQPQHF.

The CDR3 is CAWSLGANGNTIYF. The CDR3 DNA reads TGTGCCTGGAGTCTGGGGGCGAATGGAAACACCATATATTTT. The rearrangement joins TRBV30 to TRBJ1-3; D is possibly TRBD1 (6 bases). Germline CDR1 and CDR2: GTSNPN and SVGIG (reference sequence). The CDR3 runs 14 residues. V was pared by 2 bases and J by 3 bases, with 11 bases between.

The rearrangement links TRBV23-1 to TRBJ2-7; TRBD2 matches at 8 bases. TRBV23-1 has ORF status, its function being uncertain. This CDR3 has 17 amino acids. With V trimmed by 1 base and J by 4 bases, 12 bases remained unmatched. CDR3 DNA: TGCGCCAGCAGTCAATGGCGATGGGAGCGGGAGAAGTACGAGCAGTACTTC. Encoded protein: CASSQWRWEREKYEQYF.

The chain links TRBV7-2 to TRBJ1-1; D unresolved. Germline CDR1 and CDR2: SGHTA and FQGNSA. Trimming removed 5 bases at V and 2 bases at J, with 12 bases between. The CDR3 has 14 amino acids. In DNA, the CDR3 is TGTGCCAGCAGCCCCGGGAGAAGCAACACTGAAGCTTTCTTT. It is translated as CASSPGRSNTEAFF.

The rearrangement uses TRBV30 and TRBJ2-5; D perhaps matches TRBD2 (7 bases). The J call could be wrong; TRBJ2-7 is a better fit for the DNA end. In germline, CDR1 is GTSNPN, CDR2 SVGIG (reference sequence). The CDR3 extends over 14 amino acids. The CDR3 nucleotides are TGTGCCTGCGGGTTAGGGGGGGGCGCGTCCGAGCAGTACTTC. It translates to CACGLGGGASEQYF.

The V and J genes are TRBV11-3 and TRBJ2-7; 8 bases are a match to TRBD1. CDR3 length equals 13 residues. After removal of 3 bases from V and 6 bases from J, the junction contained 4 bases not matched to a gene. Germline V gene data show CDR1 as SGHNT and CDR2 as YENEEA. For the CDR3, the DNA is TGTGCCAGCAGCTTGACAGGGGCGGGCGAGCAGTACTTC. As protein: CASSLTGAGEQYF.

The chain employs TRBV18 and TRBJ1-6, with TRBD1 as a possible D gene (6 bases). The V gene lost 3 bases and the J gene lost 5 bases, with 14 bases spanning the gap. Germline CDR1 KGHSH, CDR2 LQKENI. CDR3 length equals 16 residues. In DNA, the CDR3 is TGTGCCAGCTCACCGAAACGACAGGAAGATAATTCACCCCTCCACTTT. Its translation is CASSPKRQEDNSPLHF.

The chain uses TRBV7-3 and TRBJ2-7; possibly TRBD1 for D (6 bases). CDR1 is SGHTA and CDR2 is FQGTGA in the germline V gene. Trimming stripped 0 bases from V and 0 bases from J, with 9 bases between. The CDR3 runs 15 residues. The CDR3 loop is CASSLTGRGSYEQYF. CDR3 nucleotides: TGTGCCAGCAGCTTAACGGGCAGGGGCTCCTACGAGCAGTACTTC.

This clone occurred once. Here the CDR3 reads CASSAGTFYEQYF. CDR3 bases: TGTGCCAGCAGCGCCGGGACTTTCTACGAGCAGTACTTC. The chain links TRBV7-3 to TRBJ2-5; D perhaps matches TRBD2 (6 bases). The J call is doubtful: the DNA matches TRBJ2-7 better. Looked up from germline, CDR1 is SGHTA and CDR2 is FQGTGA. The CDR3 runs 13 residues.

The chain recombines TRBV5-4 with TRBJ1-2; 7 bases match TRBD1. Germline V gene data show CDR1 as SGHNT and CDR2 as YYREEE (reference sequence). J gave up 3 bases and V 2 bases, and 10 bases lay outside the gene matches. The CDR3 is 16 residues long. In DNA, the CDR3 is TGTGCCAGCAGCTTACGGACAGGCGGTTTCGACTATGGCTACACCTTC. Its translation: CASSLRTGGFDYGYTF.

The table lists this clone with a few counts. This rearrangement joins TRBV5-6 to TRBJ2-5; the match to TRBD1 covers 7 bases. Per germline, CDR1 SGHDT and CDR2 YYEEEE. V shed 4 bases and J 3 bases; nucleotides not matched to a gene: 6. CDR3 length: 14 amino acids. Here the CDR3 reads CASSLTGSKETQYF. The CDR3 nucleotides read TGTGCCAGCAGCCTGACAGGGTCGAAAGAGACCCAGTACTTC.

This clone was found a few times. The chain combines TRBV5-1 with TRBJ1-2; D is undetermined. Trimming stripped 1 base from V and 2 bases from J, with 12 bases between. The CDR3 runs to 15 residues. Per germline, CDR1 SGHRS and CDR2 YFSETQ. The CDR3 sequence: CASSLQAGSNYGYTF. In nucleotides, the CDR3 is TGCGCCAGCAGCTTGCAGGCAGGCTCCAACTATGGCTACACCTTC.

The chain links TRBV15 to TRBJ2-5; 9 nucleotides align to TRBD1. The CDR3 spans 14 residues. The germline CDR1 and CDR2 sequences are LNHNV and YYDKDF (reference sequence). J lost 4 bases, V lost 3 bases, and 3 bases had no gene match. Here the CDR3 reads CATSSNRGPETQYF. In DNA, the CDR3 is TGTGCCACCAGCAGCAACAGGGGGCCAGAGACCCAGTACTTC.

The chain uses TRBV25-1 and TRBJ2-7, with TRBD2 matching over 12 bases. The V and J ends lost 5 bases and 6 bases, in that order; junction bases with no gene match: 11. The CDR3 loop spans 16 amino acids. Germline assignment: CDR1 MGHDK and CDR2 SYGVNS. CDR3 residues: CASSYRMTSGSSEQYF. DNA of the CDR3: TGTGCCAGCAGTTACCGAATGACTAGCGGGAGCTCCGAGCAGTACTTC.

A few counts support this clone. This rearrangement joins TRBV6-6 to TRBJ2-7, with TRBD2 identical over 7 bases. Germline CDR1 MNHNY, CDR2 SVGAGI (reference sequence). The J segment lost 5 bases and the V segment lost 8 bases, leaving 12 bases of the junction unmatched. The CDR3 length is 14 residues. Here the CDR3 DNA reads TGTGCCAGCTGCGGGGAGGGAATGGAAAACGAGCAGTACTTC. Its translation: CASCGEGMENEQYF.

This chain joins TRBV6-5 and TRBJ2-2; a possible D gene is TRBD1 (6 bases). This CDR3 contains 15 residues. The V gene's germline CDR1 is MNHEY and CDR2 SVGAGI. V was shortened by 6 bases and J by 0 bases, with 11 bases between the two germline ends. The CDR3 protein is CASRETGPNTGELFF. As DNA, the CDR3 is TGTGCCAGCAGGGAAACAGGGCCGAACACCGGGGAGCTGTTTTTT.

V is TRBV28 and J is TRBJ1-2, with D tentatively TRBD1 (5 bases). Germline CDR1 MDHEN, CDR2 SYDVKM. This CDR3 contains 13 residues. The germline V and J ends were trimmed by 8 bases and 5 bases, with 15 bases remaining between them. Here the CDR3 reads CASVSPQGYGYTF. The CDR3 bases are TGTGCCAGCGTCAGCCCCCAGGGATATGGCTACACCTTC.

The genes are TRBV10-3 and TRBJ2-1; 12 bases map to TRBD2. The trim removed 6 bases at V and 5 bases at J, leaving 5 bases unmatched. The CDR3 sequence is 15 residues long. The V gene's germline CDR1 is ENHRY and CDR2 SYGVKD. CDR3 loop: CAISLAGGNNNEQFF. CDR3 DNA sequence: TGTGCCATCAGCCTAGCGGGAGGGAATAACAATGAGCAGTTCTTC.

This chain links TRBV7-9 with TRBJ2-7; 9 bases fit TRBD1. V lost 6 bases to trimming and J lost 2 bases; unmatched junction nucleotides: 8. The CDR3 runs 15 residues. The germline V gene encodes CDR1 SEHNR and CDR2 FQNEAQ (reference sequence). CDR3 in DNA: TGTGCCAGCAGTCCTCCGGGACAGGGACCCTACGAGCAGTACTTC. Translated: CASSPPGQGPYEQYF.